This entry describes one T cell receptor (beta chain). Its matching antigen is unknown. V shed 4 bases and J 1 base; nucleotides not matched to a gene: 8. The CDR3 has 16 amino acids. CDR1 and CDR2 (germline): SGHRS, YFSETQ. These data are taken from a study of Tregs in tolerant kidney transplant recipients. Whole-study context: Recipients received nonmyeloablative bone marrow transplants from related graft donors, with transient mixed chimerism.

This table comes from immunoSEQ multiplex PCR, and its TCRdb copy is limited to in-frame clones, with some not included. The table lists tens of thousands of clones, approximately 93% of them singletons. Findings of the study overall: In tolerant patients, donor-specific Tregs outgrew total Tregs, suggesting antigen-driven expansion. Changing PCR primers prevented nucleotide comparison between some patients' samples.

The TCR sequence derives from a human donor who received a combined kidney and bone marrow transplant. The source material was CD4+ T cells from blood, sampled before the transplant. V gene TRBV5-1 combines with J gene TRBJ1-2; 9 bases map to TRBD1. This CDR3 reads CASSLAWTGVNYGYTF. The CDR3 nucleotides are TGCGCCAGCAGCCTAGCCTGGACAGGGGTTAACTATGGCTACACCTTC.